This TCR beta chain was sequenced in a study of blood T cell repertoires in COVID-19. Study-wide context: COVID-19 samples collected from the United States, Italy and Spain covered acute and convalescent phases. PBMCs, B-cell-depleted T cells, or T cells provided the cDNA or gDNA that made up the material.

Original methodology: Using reference gene primer amplification, nucleated cell counts were estimated. Assay used: immunoSEQ multiplex PCR; TCRdb lists only in-frame clones, some missing. That table supplies the V and J calls and clone size; D and trimming were determined from the DNA. The sample yields just under 55,000 clones, 90% seen once. The CDR3 consists of 15 residues. The sample taken for sequencing was peripheral blood. The chain combines TRBV21-1 with TRBJ1-5; the table's D call of TRBD1 was not tested on the DNA. TRBV21-1 is a listed pseudogene. This TCR was sampled from a man aged 50-59 years with acute or convalescent COVID-19. CDR3 in DNA: TGTGCCAGCAGCCTCCGGGACAGGGAGGATCAGCCCCAGCATTTT. It yields the protein CASSLRDREDQPQHF.